The clone carrying this TCR beta chain has just a few counts. TCRdb reanalysed the RT-PCR reads using MiXCR and keeps one entry per CDR3 protein. The repertoire holds almost 700,000 distinct CDR3 sequences, with 13% to 15% as singletons. The CDR3 consists of 14 residues. Trimming removed 3 bases at V and 2 bases at J, with 11 bases between. Looked up from germline, CDR1 is SGHRS and CDR2 is YFSETQ. This clonotype was obtained from a female donor in good health, serving as a healthy control. Sequenced material: memory CD4+ T cells from blood. The chain couples TRBV5-1 to TRBJ1-1, with a possible D match to TRBD1 (6 bases). In nucleotides, the CDR3 is TGCGCCAGCAGCTCCACAGGGATCAACACTGAAGCTTTCTTT. The encoded protein is CASSSTGINTEAFF.